This record concerns one T cell receptor beta chain sequence. This clonotype has only a few counts. Its antigen is currently not known. Base qualities are not at hand, and no much larger clone is one base apart. The library was produced with 5' RACE. The instrument given in TCRdb is Illumina HiSeq 2500. A second roughly 6 to 12 cycle PCR used a sample-barcoded 5' primer and a J-beta primer mix. A unique molecular identifier was introduced onto each TCR beta cDNA molecule by a template-switch 5' adaptor carrying 12 random nucleotides. Each sample yielded at least 2.5 million CDR3-containing paired-end reads. First-strand cDNA synthesis was performed from all RNA using the Mint cDNA synthesis kit, with priming by a TRBC-specific oligonucleotide. After uracil-DNA glycosylase treatment, a first 18-cycle PCR used universal primers M1SS and BC2_uni_R on all cDNA. In the source study's methods: For normalization, 1 million high-quality reads were randomly selected from each sample, with every read carrying a distinct molecular identifier. Reads sharing molecular identifiers were discarded rather than binned into consensus sequences. CDR3 identification, clonotype clustering and error correction used MiTCR with a Q25 quality threshold and the strictest error-elimination algorithm. A nonparametric unseen species model using Euler transformation provided a lower-bound estimate of total TCR beta diversity. TCRdb reworked the public reads: Q25 trimming with fastp, MiXCR clone assembly, productive beta chains retained. Each entry is one CDR3 protein sequence, shown with its most common DNA and genes. The V and J calls come from TCRdb's annotation, not from the publication. Within this sample are around 1.7 million distinct CDR3 sequences, with approximately 30% of them counted one time only. Jointly, the top ten make up around 7.7% of the sample.

The record originates from a study of blood T cells in healthy people across ages (dated by TCRdb to between 2014 and 2016). General notes on the study: In model experiments, template switching captured roughly one uniquely barcoded TCR beta cDNA molecule for every two T cells. The study measured age-related changes in TCR beta repertoire diversity using deep sequencing normalized with unique cDNA molecular identifiers. Four age groups were formed from the donors: young (average roughly 15 years), middle-aged (approximately 42), aged (about 62) and long-lived (approximately 78). Donors of different ages were randomly distributed across sequencing lanes to avoid experimental bias. Using the same blood draw, the study looked at two additional independent replicas of 1 million unique cDNA reads for two donors, one aged 18 to 30 and the other aged 80 or older. The paper as a whole reports these results and caveats: A strong correlation was found between observed TCR beta diversity and the percentage of naive T cells measured by flow cytometry. Compared with the aged group, more naive CD4+ T cells, fewer expanded clones and increased TCR diversity were shown by the long-lived group, suggesting age selection. As age increased, observed TCR beta diversity per million T cells dropped in a roughly linear way, and a significant reduction was already evident by age 40. Total diversity estimates from one million sequenced T cells were considered lower bounds and underestimates. The CMV infection status of donors was not known, potentially confounding age-related changes in expanded clonotypes. Bulk unsorted PBMC profiling prevented conclusive comparison of naive and antigen-experienced compartments.

From its cysteine to its phenylalanine, the CDR3 spans 15 amino acids. Here the CDR3 DNA is all that survives: 45 bases in frame from base 1. For CDR1 and CDR2, the germline V gene (reference sequence) lists LGHDT and YNNKEL. From V the trimming removes 4 bases and from J it removes 7 bases, while the gene matches leave 8 bases of the junction unaccounted for. Donors were roughly 40 systemically healthy Caucasian individuals from Russia aged about 6 to 100 years. About 10 milliliters of peripheral blood were drawn from each donor into EDTA-treated Vacutainer tubes. Ficoll-Paque density-gradient centrifugation was used to isolate PBMCs, with at least 7 million per sample. Trizol reagent was used to extract total RNA from the PBMCs, yielding at least 5 micrograms per sample. For every donor, an aliquot of PBMCs went through flow cytometry to measure the percentages of naive CD45RAhigh/CD27high T cells.

In this chain, TRBV3-1 is recombined with TRBJ2-1; 9 bases in the middle match TRBD2. The receptor comes from a woman in her twenties or thirties in good health. Specimen: blood. The bases read TGTGCCAGCAGCCTCGTAGCGGGGGCTCCTAATGAGCAGTTCTTC. This gives the protein CASSLVAGAPNEQFF.